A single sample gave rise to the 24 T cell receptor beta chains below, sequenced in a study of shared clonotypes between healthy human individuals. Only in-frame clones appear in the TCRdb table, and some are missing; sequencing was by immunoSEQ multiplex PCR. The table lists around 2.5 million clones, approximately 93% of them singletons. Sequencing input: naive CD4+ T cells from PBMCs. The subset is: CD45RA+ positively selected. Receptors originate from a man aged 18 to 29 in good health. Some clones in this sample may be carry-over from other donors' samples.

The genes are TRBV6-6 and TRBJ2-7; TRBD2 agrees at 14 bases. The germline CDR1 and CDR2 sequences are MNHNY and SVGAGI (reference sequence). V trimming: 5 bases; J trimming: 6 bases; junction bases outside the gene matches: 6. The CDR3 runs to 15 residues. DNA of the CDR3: TGTGCCAGCAGTGGGGGACTAGCGGGAGTTTTCGAGCAGTACTTC. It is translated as CASSGGLAGVFEQYF.

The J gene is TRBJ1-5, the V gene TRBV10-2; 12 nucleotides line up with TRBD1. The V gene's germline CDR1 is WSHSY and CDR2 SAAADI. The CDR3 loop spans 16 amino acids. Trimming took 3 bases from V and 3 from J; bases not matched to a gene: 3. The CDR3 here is CASSDLGQGANQPQHF. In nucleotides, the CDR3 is TGCGCCAGCAGTGACCTGGGACAGGGGGCCAATCAGCCCCAGCATTTT.

The CDR3 sequence is CANLTQNPGQGKKTGELFF. CDR3 in DNA: TGCGCCAACCTGACCCAAAATCCGGGACAGGGCAAAAAAACCGGGGAGCTGTTTTTT. The chain is built from TRBV4-3 and TRBJ2-2; 9 bases line up with TRBD1. CDR1 is LGHNA and CDR2 is YSLEER in the germline V gene. The CDR3 extends over 19 amino acids. J was trimmed by 5 bases and V by 10 bases; bases with no gene match: 23.

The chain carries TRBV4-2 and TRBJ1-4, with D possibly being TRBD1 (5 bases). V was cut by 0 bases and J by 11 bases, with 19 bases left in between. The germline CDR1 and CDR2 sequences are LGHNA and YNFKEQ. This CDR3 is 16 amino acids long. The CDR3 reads CASSQDKGWGRIKLFF. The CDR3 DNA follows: TGTGCCAGCAGCCAAGATAAGGGTTGGGGCAGGATCAAACTGTTTTTT.

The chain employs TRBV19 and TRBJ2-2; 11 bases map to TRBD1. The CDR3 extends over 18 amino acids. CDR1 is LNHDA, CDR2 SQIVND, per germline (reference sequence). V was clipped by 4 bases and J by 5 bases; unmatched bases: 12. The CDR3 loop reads CASSTRRPGQGGTGELFF. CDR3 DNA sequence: TGTGCCAGTAGTACGAGACGACCGGGACAGGGGGGGACCGGGGAGCTGTTTTTT.

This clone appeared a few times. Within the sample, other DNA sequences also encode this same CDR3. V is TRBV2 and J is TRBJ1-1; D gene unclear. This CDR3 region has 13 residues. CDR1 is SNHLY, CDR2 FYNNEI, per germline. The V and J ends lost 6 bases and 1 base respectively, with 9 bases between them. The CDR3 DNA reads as TGTGCCAGCAGAAAGGAGGGGAACACTGAAGCTTTCTTT. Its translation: CASRKEGNTEAFF.

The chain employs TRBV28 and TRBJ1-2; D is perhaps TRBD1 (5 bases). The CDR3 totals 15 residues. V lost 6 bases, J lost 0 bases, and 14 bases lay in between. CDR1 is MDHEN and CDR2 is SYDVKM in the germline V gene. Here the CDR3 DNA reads TGTGCCAGCAGCAAAGGGGCCCTAGCTAACTATGGCTACACCTTC. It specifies CASSKGALANYGYTF.

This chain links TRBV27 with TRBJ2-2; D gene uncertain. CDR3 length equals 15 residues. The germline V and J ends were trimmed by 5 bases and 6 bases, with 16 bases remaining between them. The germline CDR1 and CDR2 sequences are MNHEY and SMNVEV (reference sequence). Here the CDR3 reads CASSPFPAVAGELFF. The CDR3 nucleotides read TGTGCCAGCAGTCCGTTTCCGGCAGTTGCCGGGGAGCTGTTTTTT.

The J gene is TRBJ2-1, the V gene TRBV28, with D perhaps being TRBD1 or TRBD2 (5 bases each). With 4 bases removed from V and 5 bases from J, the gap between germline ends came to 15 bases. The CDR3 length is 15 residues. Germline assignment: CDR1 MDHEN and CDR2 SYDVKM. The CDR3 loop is CASSSPGSGNNEQFF. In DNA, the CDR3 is TGTGCCAGCAGTTCCCCAGGGAGTGGGAACAATGAGCAGTTCTTC.

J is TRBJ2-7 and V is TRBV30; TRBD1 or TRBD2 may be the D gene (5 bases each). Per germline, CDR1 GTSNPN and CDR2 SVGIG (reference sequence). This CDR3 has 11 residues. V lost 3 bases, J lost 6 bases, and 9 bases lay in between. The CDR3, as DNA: TGTGCCTGGAGCGGGGCTGGCGAGCAGTACTTC. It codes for CAWSGAGEQYF.

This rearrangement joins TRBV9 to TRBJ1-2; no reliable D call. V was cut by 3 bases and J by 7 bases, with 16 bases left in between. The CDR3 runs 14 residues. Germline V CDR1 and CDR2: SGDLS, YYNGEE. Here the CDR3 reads CASSADPSPSGYTF. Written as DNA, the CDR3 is TGTGCCAGCAGCGCCGACCCCTCCCCAAGTGGCTACACCTTC.

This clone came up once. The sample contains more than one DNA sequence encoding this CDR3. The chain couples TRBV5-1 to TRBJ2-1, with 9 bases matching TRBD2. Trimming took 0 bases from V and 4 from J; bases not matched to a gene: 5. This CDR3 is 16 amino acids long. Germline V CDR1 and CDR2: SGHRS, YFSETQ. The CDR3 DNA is TGCGCCAGCAGCTTGGAGGCGGGAGGGCCTTACAATGAGCAGTTCTTC. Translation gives CASSLEAGGPYNEQFF.

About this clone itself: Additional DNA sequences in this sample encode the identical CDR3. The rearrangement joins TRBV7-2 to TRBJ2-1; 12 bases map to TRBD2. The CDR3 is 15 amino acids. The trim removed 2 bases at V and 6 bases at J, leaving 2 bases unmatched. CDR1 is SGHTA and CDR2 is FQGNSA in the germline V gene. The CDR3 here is CASSLLAGGPNEQFF. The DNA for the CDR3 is TGTGCCAGCAGCTTACTAGCGGGAGGGCCCAATGAGCAGTTCTTC.

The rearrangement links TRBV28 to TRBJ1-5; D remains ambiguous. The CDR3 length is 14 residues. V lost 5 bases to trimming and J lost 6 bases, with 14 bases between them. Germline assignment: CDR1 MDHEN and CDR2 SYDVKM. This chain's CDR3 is CASSLSGPAQPQHF. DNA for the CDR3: TGTGCCAGCAGTCTCTCCGGGCCCGCTCAGCCCCAGCATTTT.

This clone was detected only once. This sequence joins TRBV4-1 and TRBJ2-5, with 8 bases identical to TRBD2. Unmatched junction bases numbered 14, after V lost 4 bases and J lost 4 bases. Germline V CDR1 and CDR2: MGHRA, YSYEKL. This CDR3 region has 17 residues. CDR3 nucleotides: TGCGCCAGCAGCCCGAGGTTGGTAGCGGGATATCCAGAGACCCAGTACTTC. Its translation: CASSPRLVAGYPETQYF.

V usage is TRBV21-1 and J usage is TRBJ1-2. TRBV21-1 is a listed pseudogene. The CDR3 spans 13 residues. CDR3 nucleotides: TGTGCCCGCGGGGGCAGGGAAGGATATGGCTACACCTTC. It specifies CARGGREGYGYTF.

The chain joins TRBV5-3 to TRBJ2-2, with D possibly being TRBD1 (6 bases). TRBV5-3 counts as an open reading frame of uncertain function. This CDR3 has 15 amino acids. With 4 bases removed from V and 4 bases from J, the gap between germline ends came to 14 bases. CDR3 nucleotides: TGTGCCAGAAGCCCGACAGGCGGTACCACCGGGGAGCTGTTTTTT. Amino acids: CARSPTGGTTGELFF.

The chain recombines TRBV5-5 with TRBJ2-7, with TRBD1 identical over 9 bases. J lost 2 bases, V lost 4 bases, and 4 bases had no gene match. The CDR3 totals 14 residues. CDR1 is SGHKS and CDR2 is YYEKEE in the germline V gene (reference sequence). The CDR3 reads CASSMTGGTYEQYF. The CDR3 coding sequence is TGTGCCAGCAGCATGACAGGGGGGACCTACGAGCAGTACTTC.

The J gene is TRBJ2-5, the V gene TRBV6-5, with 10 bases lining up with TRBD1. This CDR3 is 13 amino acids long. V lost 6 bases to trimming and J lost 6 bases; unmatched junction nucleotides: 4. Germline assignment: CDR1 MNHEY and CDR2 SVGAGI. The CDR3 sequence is CASRGQGKQTQYF. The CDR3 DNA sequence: TGTGCCAGCAGGGGACAGGGGAAACAGACCCAGTACTTC.

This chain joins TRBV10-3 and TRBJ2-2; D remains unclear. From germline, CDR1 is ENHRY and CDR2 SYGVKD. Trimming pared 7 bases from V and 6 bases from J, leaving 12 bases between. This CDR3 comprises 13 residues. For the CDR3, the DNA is TGTGCCATCACCGGGTCCGGACCCGGGGAGCTGTTTTTT. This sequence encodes CAITGSGPGELFF.

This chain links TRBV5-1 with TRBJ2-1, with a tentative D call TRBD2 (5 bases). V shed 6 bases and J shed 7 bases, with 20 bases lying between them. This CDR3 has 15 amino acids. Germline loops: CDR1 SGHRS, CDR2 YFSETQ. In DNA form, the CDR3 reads TGCGCCAGCAATATGGCGCCACAACTAGGTAATGAGCAGTTCTTC. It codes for CASNMAPQLGNEQFF.

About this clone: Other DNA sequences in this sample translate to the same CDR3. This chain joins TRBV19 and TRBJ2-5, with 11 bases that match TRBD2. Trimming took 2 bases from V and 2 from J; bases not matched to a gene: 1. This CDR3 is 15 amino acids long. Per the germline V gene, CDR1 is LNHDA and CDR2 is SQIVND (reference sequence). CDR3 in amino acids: CASSILAGGQETQYF. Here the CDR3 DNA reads TGTGCCAGTAGTATATTAGCGGGAGGGCAAGAGACCCAGTACTTC.

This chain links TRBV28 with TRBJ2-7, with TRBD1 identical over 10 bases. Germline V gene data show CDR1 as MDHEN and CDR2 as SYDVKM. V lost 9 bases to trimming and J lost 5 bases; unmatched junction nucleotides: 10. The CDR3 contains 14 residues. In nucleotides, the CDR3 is TGTGCCAGTTCGATCAGGACAGGGGGGGACGAGCAGTACTTC. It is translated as CASSIRTGGDEQYF.

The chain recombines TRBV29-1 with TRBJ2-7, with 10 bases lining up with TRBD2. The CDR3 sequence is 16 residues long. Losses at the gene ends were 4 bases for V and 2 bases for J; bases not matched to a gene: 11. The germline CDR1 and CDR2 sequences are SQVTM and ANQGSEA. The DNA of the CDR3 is TGCAGCGTTGTAAGGCTAGCGGGAGACCGCGCCTACGAGCAGTACTTC. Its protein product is CSVVRLAGDRAYEQYF.